Listed below are T cell receptor beta chains from one sample, sequenced in a study of chemoradiotherapy in HPV16-positive cancers. This table comes from immunoSEQ multiplex PCR, and its TCRdb copy is limited to in-frame clones, with some not included. This repertoire shows several thousand clones, approximately 80% found once; its top ten account for 6.2%. Sample: tumor tissue, taken from a patient who underwent chemoradiotherapy. The receptors stem from a human donor with HPV-associated anogenital cancer. CDR3s include the opening cysteine and the closing phenylalanine or tryptophan. A D gene is named only where the DNA matches it firmly. Part of the rows lack a size; the others show once, few, many or a class for expanded clones.

TRBV30	TRBJ1-4	.	.	14	TGTGCCTGGAGTGTACCAGAGCCTAATGAAAAACTGTTTTTT	CAWSVPEPNEKLFF
TRBV10-2	TRBJ2-7	.	.	17	TGCGCCAGCAGCGACAAACATGGCTTTCACCTCTCCTACGAGCAGTACTTC	CASSDKHGFHLSYEQYF
TRBV29-1	TRBJ2-2	.	.	15	TGCAGCGTTGAAGTACTGAATTACCAGTCCGGGGAGCTGTTTTTT	CSVEVLNYQSGELFF
TRBV28	TRBJ1-1	.	.	17	TGTGCCAGCAGACCCAGGGCGGTAAATCTAATGAACACTGAAGCTTTCTTT	CASRPRAVNLMNTEAFF
TRBV4-2	TRBJ2-7	.	.	17	TGTGCCAGCAGCCAGGATAGTAGTACAGCGGAGATATACGAGCAGTACTTC	CASSQDSSTAEIYEQYF
TRBV6-1	TRBJ1-5	TRBD1	.	16	TGTGCCAGCAGTGAAGCCTCGACAGGGGGCCGGCAGCCCCAGCATTTT	CASSEASTGGRQPQHF
TRBV5-1	TRBJ2-2	.	.	16	TGCGCCAGCAGCGGGAATAGACTCGGCAACACCGGGGAGCTGTTTTTT	CASSGNRLGNTGELFF
TRBV28	TRBJ1-2	.	.	13	TGTGCCAGCAGTTTGAGACAGGACTATGGCTACACCTTC	CASSLRQDYGYTF
TRBV30	TRBJ1-5	.	.	13	TGTGCCTGGAGTGTTGGGGGAGATCAGCCCCAGCATTTT	CAWSVGGDQPQHF
TRBV10-2	TRBJ2-7	TRBD1	.	14	TGCGCCAGCAGTGAGACGAGGGGGCAGGGCGAGCAGTACTTC	CASSETRGQGEQYF
TRBV10-3	TRBJ2-5	.	.	16	TGTGCCATCAGTGAAGTCCGGGCCAGGGGTAGGGAGACCCAGTACTTC	CAISEVRARGRETQYF
TRBV2	TRBJ1-6	.	.	16	TGTGCCAGCAGTGTCAAAGGGGGTACGGGTAATTCACCCCTCCACTTT	CASSVKGGTGNSPLHF
TRBV27	TRBJ2-2	.	.	20	TGTGCCAGCAGTCCCAAACCTCAACGCACAGGGGGGCGGGGGGACGGGGAGCTGTTTTTT	CASSPKPQRTGGRGDGELFF
TRBV9	TRBJ1-5	.	.	15	TGTGCCAGCAGCGAGGGGACACTTAGCAATCAGCCCCAGCATTTT	CASSEGTLSNQPQHF
TRBV5-1	TRBJ2-3	.	.	13	TGCGCCAGCAGCTTGGACGGGTCAGATACGCAGTATTTT	CASSLDGSDTQYF
TRBV2	TRBJ1-2	.	.	15	TGTGCCAGCAGTGTTACCTCGTGGGATAACTATGGCTACACCTTC	CASSVTSWDNYGYTF
TRBV27	TRBJ1-5	.	.	16	TGTGCCAGCAGCGCAACCACGGGACTGCTAGATCAGCCCCAGCATTTT	CASSATTGLLDQPQHF
TRBV5-4	TRBJ2-3	TRBD1	.	16	TGTGCCAGCAGCATTCGGGACAGGGAGTCGACAGATACGCAGTATTTT	CASSIRDRESTDTQYF
TRBV19	TRBJ1-1	.	.	14	TGTGCCAGTCCGCTCCGGGAGTTGGGTGGTGAAGCTTTCTTT	CASPLRELGGEAFF
TRBV19	TRBJ2-7	TRBD1	.	14	TGTGCCAGTAAGCCGACAGGGGCTACCTACGAGCAGTACTTC	CASKPTGATYEQYF
TRBV28	TRBJ1-2	.	.	13	TGTGCCAGCAGTTTGGCGGTTAACTATGGCTACACCTTC	CASSLAVNYGYTF
TRBV9	TRBJ2-2	.	.	14	TGTGCCAGCAGCGAAAAGGGAGACTGGGGGGAGCTGTTTTTT	CASSEKGDWGELFF
TRBV2	TRBJ2-5	TRBD2	few	16	TGTGCCAGCAGTTGGGACTATCAAGGACACCAAGAGACCCAGTACTTC	CASSWDYQGHQETQYF
TRBV28	TRBJ1-2	.	.	11	TGTGCCAGCAGTCGGACGGATGGCTACACCTTC	CASSRTDGYTF
TRBV7-3	TRBJ2-7	TRBD2	.	15	TGTGCCAGCAGCTTTCAAGCGGGGGACTCCTACGAGCAGTACTTC	CASSFQAGDSYEQYF
TRBV7-9	TRBJ2-3	.	.	12	TGTGCCAGCAGCTCCCAGGACAATTCGCAGTATTTT	CASSSQDNSQYF
TRBV7-2	TRBJ1-2	TRBD1	.	16	TGTGCCAGCAGCTCCTGGGACAGTAAGCCGGGGAGGGGCTACACCTTC	CASSSWDSKPGRGYTF
TRBV6-6	TRBJ2-7	.	.	14	TGTGCCAGCAGCTCATGGGGGCGCCCCTACGAGCAGTACTTC	CASSSWGRPYEQYF
TRBV7-9	TRBJ1-4	.	.	15	TGTGCCAGCAGCCTCCTAGGGGGGGGGAATGAAAAACTGTTTTTT	CASSLLGGGNEKLFF
TRBV5-1	TRBJ2-7	TRBD1	.	15	TGCGCCAGCAGCTTGGATGGTACAGGGGGCGACGAGCAGTACTTC	CASSLDGTGGDEQYF
TRBV9	TRBJ2-4	.	.	14	TGTGCCAGCAGCGTAGATGGGCGGGACAATATTCAGTACTTC	CASSVDGRDNIQYF
TRBV18	TRBJ2-1	TRBD2	.	14	TGTGCCAGTTCGACTAGCGGGAGCATCAATGAGCAGTTCTTC	CASSTSGSINEQFF
TRBV30	TRBJ1-6	TRBD1	.	13	TGTGCCTGGAGGACAGGGGTTAATTCACCCCTCCACTTT	CAWRTGVNSPLHF
TRBV11-3	TRBJ1-1	.	.	12	TGTGCCAGCAGCCAAACTTACACTGAAGCTTTCTTT	CASSQTYTEAFF
TRBV18	TRBJ2-7	.	.	14	TGTGCCAGCTCATACCAGGGTTTGGTGGGCGAGCAGTACTTC	CASSYQGLVGEQYF
TRBV10-3	TRBJ2-1	TRBD2	.	15	TGTGCCATCAGGGGATCCGGGAGGACCTACAATGAGCAGTTCTTC	CAIRGSGRTYNEQFF
TRBV5-6	TRBJ2-6	.	few	16	TGTGCCAGCAGCCGACGTTCGTCCCCTGGGGCCAACGTCCTGACTTTC	CASSRRSSPGANVLTF
TRBV6-5	TRBJ2-7	TRBD2	.	15	TGTGCCAGCAGTTACGGGGGCCTAGCGGGAGTCGAGCAGTACTTC	CASSYGGLAGVEQYF
TRBV7-3	TRBJ2-1	.	.	14	TGTGCCAGCAGCAGAGAAAGCCCGGCCCATGAGCAGTTCTTC	CASSRESPAHEQFF
TRBV27	TRBJ1-1	.	.	15	TGTGCCAGCAGTTTGGGAAGGGGGAGGGTCACTGAAGCTTTCTTT	CASSLGRGRVTEAFF
TRBV9	TRBJ2-5	.	few	15	TGTGCCAGCAGCGCCCGGTTGGGGGACCAAGAGACCCAGTACTTC	CASSARLGDQETQYF
TRBV6-5	TRBJ2-7	.	.	15	TGTGCCAGCTTTCGACAGTACGGGCAGGTCTACGAGCAGTACTTC	CASFRQYGQVYEQYF
TRBV11-2	TRBJ2-7	.	.	15	TGTGCCAGCAGCTTAGATCCCAGCGGTGCTTCTCAGCAGTACTTC	CASSLDPSGASQQYF
TRBV28	TRBJ2-3	TRBD2	.	16	TGTGCCAGCAGCCAAGCGGGGGGGTCTAGCACAGATACGCAGTATTTT	CASSQAGGSSTDTQYF
TRBV4-2	TRBJ1-5	.	.	14	TGTGCCAGCAGCCAAGATGGGTCCGATCAGCCCCAGCATTTT	CASSQDGSDQPQHF
TRBV11-2	TRBJ2-1	TRBD2	.	15	TGTGCCAGCAGCAAAGCGGGGCGAACTTACAATGAGCAGTTCTTC	CASSKAGRTYNEQFF